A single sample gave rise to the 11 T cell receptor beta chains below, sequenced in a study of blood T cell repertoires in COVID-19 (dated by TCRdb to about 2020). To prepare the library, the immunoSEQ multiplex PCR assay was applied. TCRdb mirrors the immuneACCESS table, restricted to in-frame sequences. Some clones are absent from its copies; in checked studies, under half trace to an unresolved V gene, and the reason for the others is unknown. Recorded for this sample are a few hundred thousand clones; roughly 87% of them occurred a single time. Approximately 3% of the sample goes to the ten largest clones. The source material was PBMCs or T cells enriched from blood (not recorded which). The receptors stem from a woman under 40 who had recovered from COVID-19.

CDR3 coding DNA: TGCAGTGCGGACTACTCCTACGAGCAGTACTTC. It is translated as CSADYSYEQYF. The V call is TRBV20-1, the J call TRBJ2-7, with D perhaps TRBD2 (6 bases). V gave up 6 bases and J gave up 0 bases, with 6 bases separating them. Germline V gives CDR1 DFQATT, CDR2 SNEGSKA (reference sequence). CDR3 length: 11 residues.

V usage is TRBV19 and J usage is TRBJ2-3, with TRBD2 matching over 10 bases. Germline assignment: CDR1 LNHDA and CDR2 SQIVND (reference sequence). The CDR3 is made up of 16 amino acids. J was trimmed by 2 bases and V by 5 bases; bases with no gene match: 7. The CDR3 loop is CASSPRTSGFTDTQYF. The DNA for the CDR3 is TGTGCCAGTAGTCCCCGGACTAGCGGCTTCACAGATACGCAGTATTTT.

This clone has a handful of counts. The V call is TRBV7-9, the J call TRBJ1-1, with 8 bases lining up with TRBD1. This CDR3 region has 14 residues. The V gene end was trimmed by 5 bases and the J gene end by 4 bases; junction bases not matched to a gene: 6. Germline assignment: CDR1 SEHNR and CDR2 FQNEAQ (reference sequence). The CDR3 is CASSPGGGITEAFF. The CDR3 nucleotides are TGTGCCAGCAGCCCAGGGGGCGGTATCACTGAAGCTTTCTTT.

CDR3 in DNA: TGCAGCGCATCCCGGCAGAGGGAGACCCAGTACTTC. This translates into CSASRQRETQYF. The chain links TRBV29-1 to TRBJ2-5; D is unclear. The V and J ends lost 7 bases and 5 bases respectively, with 14 bases between them. The CDR3 covers 12 residues. The V gene's germline CDR1 is SQVTM and CDR2 ANQGSEA.

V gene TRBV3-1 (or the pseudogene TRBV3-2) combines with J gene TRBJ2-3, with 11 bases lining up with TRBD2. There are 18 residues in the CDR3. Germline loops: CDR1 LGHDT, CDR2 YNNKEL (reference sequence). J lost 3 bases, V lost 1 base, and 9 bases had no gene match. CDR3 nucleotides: TGTGCCAGCAGCCAAGTATTAGCGGGGGGGCGTGGAACAGATACGCAGTATTTT. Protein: CASSQVLAGGRGTDTQYF.

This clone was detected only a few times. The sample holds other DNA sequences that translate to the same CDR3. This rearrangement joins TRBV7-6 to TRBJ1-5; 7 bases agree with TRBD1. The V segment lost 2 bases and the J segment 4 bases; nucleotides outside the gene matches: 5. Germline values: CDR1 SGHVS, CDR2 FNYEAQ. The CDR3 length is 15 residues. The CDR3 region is CASSLQTGLNQPQHF. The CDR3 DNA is TGTGCCAGCAGCTTACAGACAGGGCTTAATCAGCCCCAGCATTTT.

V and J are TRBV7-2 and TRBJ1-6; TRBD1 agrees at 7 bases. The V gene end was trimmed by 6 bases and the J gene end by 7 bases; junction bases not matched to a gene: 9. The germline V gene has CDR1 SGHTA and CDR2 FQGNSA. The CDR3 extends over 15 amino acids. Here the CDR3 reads CASRFTGTANSPLHF. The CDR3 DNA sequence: TGTGCCAGCAGATTTACCGGGACAGCCAATTCACCCCTCCACTTT.

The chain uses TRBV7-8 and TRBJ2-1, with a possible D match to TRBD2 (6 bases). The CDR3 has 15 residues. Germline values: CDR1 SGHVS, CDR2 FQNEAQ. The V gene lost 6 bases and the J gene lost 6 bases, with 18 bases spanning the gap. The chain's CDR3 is CASRVNLAIGNEQFF. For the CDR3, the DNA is TGTGCCAGCAGGGTCAATCTAGCGATTGGCAATGAGCAGTTCTTC. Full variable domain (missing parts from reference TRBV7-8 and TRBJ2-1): GAGVSQSPRYKVAKRGQDVALRCDPISGHVSLFWYQQALGQGPEFLTYFQNEAQLDKSGLPSDRFFAERPEGSVSTLKIQRTQQEDSAVYLCASRVNLAIGNEQFFGPGTRLTVL.

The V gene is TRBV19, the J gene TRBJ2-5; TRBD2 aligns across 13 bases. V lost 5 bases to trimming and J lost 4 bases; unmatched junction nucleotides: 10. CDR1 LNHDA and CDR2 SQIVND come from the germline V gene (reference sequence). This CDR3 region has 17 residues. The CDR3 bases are TGTGCCAGTAGTCCCCAGGGGGGACTAGCGGGAAGAGAGACCCAGTACTTC. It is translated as CASSPQGGLAGRETQYF.

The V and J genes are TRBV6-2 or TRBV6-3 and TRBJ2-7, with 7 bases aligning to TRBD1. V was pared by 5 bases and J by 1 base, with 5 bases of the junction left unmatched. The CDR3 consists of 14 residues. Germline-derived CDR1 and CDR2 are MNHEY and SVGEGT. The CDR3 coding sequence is TGTGCCAGCAGTCCCCGGGACAGATCCTACGAGCAGTACTTC. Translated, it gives CASSPRDRSYEQYF.

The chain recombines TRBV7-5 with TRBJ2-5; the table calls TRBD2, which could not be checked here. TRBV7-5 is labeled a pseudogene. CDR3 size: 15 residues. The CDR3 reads CARRRTSGSQETQYF. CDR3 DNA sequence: TGTGCCAGAAGAAGGACTAGCGGGTCCCAAGAGACCCAGTACTTC.